This note documents a single T cell receptor (beta chain) sequence. This sample is part of a study of blood T cell repertoires in COVID-19. The wider study: PBMCs, B-cell-depleted T cells, or T cells were the source of the cDNA or gDNA that made up the material.

How the authors handled the data: The assay estimated nucleated cells by amplifying reference gene primers. Generated by immunoSEQ multiplex PCR, the TCRdb table keeps only in-frame clones and is missing some. The V and J calls and clone size are taken from that table; D and trimming were inferred from the DNA. The table shows about 180,000 clones, with approximately 89% occurring only once. V was pared by 5 bases and J by 4 bases, with 8 bases between. The CDR3 is made up of 12 amino acids. CDR1 is MGHDK and CDR2 is SYGVNS in the germline V gene. The chain has TRBV25-1 and TRBJ1-1, with D uncertain. The sequencing input was peripheral blood. This receptor was identified in a woman in her twenties or thirties with acute or convalescent COVID-19. CDR3 nucleotide sequence: TGTGCCAGCAGTAATGGACTCACTGAAGCTTTCTTT. It specifies CASSNGLTEAFF.